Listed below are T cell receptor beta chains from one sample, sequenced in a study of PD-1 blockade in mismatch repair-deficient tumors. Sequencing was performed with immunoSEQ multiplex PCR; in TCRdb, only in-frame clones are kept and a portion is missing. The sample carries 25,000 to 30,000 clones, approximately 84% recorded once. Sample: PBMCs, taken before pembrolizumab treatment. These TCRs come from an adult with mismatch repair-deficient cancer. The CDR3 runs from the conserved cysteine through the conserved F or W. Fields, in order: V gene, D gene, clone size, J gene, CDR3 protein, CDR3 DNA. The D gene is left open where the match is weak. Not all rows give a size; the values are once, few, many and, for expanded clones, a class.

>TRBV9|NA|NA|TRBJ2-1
CASSLTWDFSYNEQFF
TGTGCCAGCAGCCTAACGTGGGACTTCTCCTACAATGAGCAGTTCTTC
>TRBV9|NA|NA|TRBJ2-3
CASSGRGGTDTQYF
TGTGCCAGCAGCGGCAGGGGAGGCACAGATACGCAGTATTTT
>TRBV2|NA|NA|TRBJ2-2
CASSEVAGYGELFF
TGTGCCAGCAGTGAAGTCGCAGGGTACGGGGAGCTGTTTTTT
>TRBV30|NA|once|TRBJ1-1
CAWSPQMGAMNTEAFF
TGTGCCTGGAGTCCTCAGATGGGGGCAATGAACACTGAAGCTTTCTTT
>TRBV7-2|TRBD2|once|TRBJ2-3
CASSPLTSADTQYF
TGTGCCAGCAGCCCATTGACTAGCGCAGATACGCAGTATTTT
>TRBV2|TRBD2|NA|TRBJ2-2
CASKDGLAGVGGTGELFF
TGTGCCAGCAAAGATGGACTAGCGGGAGTAGGAGGCACCGGGGAGCTGTTTTTT
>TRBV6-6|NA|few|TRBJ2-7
CASSQTGRSYEQYF
TGTGCCAGCAGCCAGACAGGGAGGTCCTACGAGCAGTACTTC
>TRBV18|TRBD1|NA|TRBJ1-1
CASSPPLLQGSEAFF
TGTGCCAGCTCACCACCGTTATTACAGGGGAGTGAAGCTTTCTTT
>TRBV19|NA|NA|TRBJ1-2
CASSTPPNYGYTF
TGTGCCAGTAGTACCCCTCCGAACTATGGCTACACCTTC
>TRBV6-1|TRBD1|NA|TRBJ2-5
CASSGWTGGMGETQYF
TGTGCCAGCAGTGGATGGACAGGGGGCATGGGAGAGACCCAGTACTTC
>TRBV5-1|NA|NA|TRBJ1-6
CASSYLVRSYNSPLHF
TGCGCCAGCAGCTACCTAGTCCGGTCCTATAATTCACCCCTCCACTTT
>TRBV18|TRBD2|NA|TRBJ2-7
CASSPPSSGRAAEQYF
TGTGCCAGCTCACCACCCTCGAGCGGGAGGGCCGCCGAGCAGTACTTC
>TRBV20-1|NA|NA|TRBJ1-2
CSGRGFHGYTF
TGCAGTGGGAGAGGTTTCCATGGCTACACCTTC
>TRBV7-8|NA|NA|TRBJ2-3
CAGSADSKQYF
TGTGCCGGCAGCGCTGACTCGAAGCAGTATTTT
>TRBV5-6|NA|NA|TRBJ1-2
CASSLAYGKGNYGYTF
TGTGCCAGCAGCTTGGCCTACGGAAAGGGGAACTATGGCTACACCTTC
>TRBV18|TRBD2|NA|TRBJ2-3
CASSHLAGGSDTQYF
TGTGCCAGCTCGCATCTAGCGGGAGGATCAGATACGCAGTATTTT
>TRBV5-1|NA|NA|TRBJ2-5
CASSLEGQGIQETQYF
TGCGCCAGCAGCTTGGAGGGGCAGGGAATACAAGAGACCCAGTACTTC
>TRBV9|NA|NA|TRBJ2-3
CASSVRDITDTQYF
TGTGCCAGCAGCGTTCGAGACATCACAGATACGCAGTATTTT
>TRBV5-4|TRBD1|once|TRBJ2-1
CASSLGQGAYNEQFF
TGTGCCAGCAGCTTGGGACAGGGGGCCTACAATGAGCAGTTCTTC
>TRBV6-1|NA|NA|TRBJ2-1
CASRRSEAVNEQFF
TGTGCCAGCAGGAGGTCTGAAGCTGTGAATGAGCAGTTCTTC
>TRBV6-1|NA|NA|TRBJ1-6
CASSEGGSPLHF
TGTGCCAGCAGTGAAGGGGGCTCACCCCTCCACTTT
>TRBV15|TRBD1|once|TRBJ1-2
CATSSRTGAYGYTF
TGTGCCACCAGCAGCAGGACAGGAGCATATGGCTACACCTTC
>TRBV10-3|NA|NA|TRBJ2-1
CAISDSRINDEQFF
TGTGCCATCAGTGACTCGCGGATCAATGATGAGCAGTTCTTC
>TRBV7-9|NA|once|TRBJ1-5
CASSLGGDRPQHF
TGTGCCAGCAGCTTAGGGGGGGATCGGCCCCAGCATTTT
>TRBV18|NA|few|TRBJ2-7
CASSLTTSTHEQYF
TGTGCCAGCTCACTAACGACTAGTACCCACGAGCAGTACTTC
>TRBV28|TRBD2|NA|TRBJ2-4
CASSLWAGRSHIQYF
TGTGCCAGCAGTTTATGGGCCGGGAGGAGTCACATTCAGTACTTC
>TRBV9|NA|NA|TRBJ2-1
CASSVGRWVYNEQFF
TGTGCCAGCAGCGTAGGGAGATGGGTTTACAATGAGCAGTTCTTC
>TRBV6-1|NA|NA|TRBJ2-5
CASSTTRETQYF
TGTGCCAGCAGCACTACGAGGGAGACCCAGTACTTC
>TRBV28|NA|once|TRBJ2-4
CASSLVLASAKNIQYF
TGTGCCAGCAGTTTAGTACTAGCCTCGGCCAAAAACATTCAGTACTTC
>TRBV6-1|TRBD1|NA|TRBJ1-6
CASSEVTEGTAYSPLHF
TGTGCCAGCAGTGAAGTCACCGAGGGGACAGCCTATTCACCCCTCCACTTT
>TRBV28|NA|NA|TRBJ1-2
CASSLHNQGLYGYTF
TGTGCCAGCAGTTTACACAACCAGGGACTCTATGGCTACACCTTC
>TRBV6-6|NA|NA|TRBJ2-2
CASSYLNTGELFF
TGTGCCAGCAGTTACCTGAACACCGGGGAGCTGTTTTTT
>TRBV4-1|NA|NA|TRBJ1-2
CASSQEGLSRNYGYTF
TGCGCCAGCAGCCAAGAAGGACTCTCTCGGAACTATGGCTACACCTTC
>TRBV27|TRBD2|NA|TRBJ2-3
CASSWRERNTDTQYF
TGTGCCAGCAGTTGGCGGGAGAGGAACACAGATACGCAGTATTTT
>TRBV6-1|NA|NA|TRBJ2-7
CASSVTWGGTYEQYF
TGTGCCAGCAGTGTCACCTGGGGAGGAACCTACGAGCAGTACTTC
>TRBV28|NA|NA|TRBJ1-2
CASSLSGVDGNTF
TGTGCCAGCAGTTTATCCGGGGTGGATGGCAACACCTTC
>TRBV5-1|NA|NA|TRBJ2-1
CASSLDTSSYNEQFF
TGCGCCAGCAGCTTGGACACCAGCTCCTACAATGAGCAGTTCTTC
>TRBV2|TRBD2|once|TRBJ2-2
CASSRDGGGPGELFF
TGTGCCAGCAGCAGGGACGGGGGAGGGCCCGGGGAGCTGTTTTTT
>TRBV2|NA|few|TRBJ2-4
CASKDSDKGNIQYF
TGTGCCAGCAAAGACTCCGACAAGGGGAACATTCAGTACTTC
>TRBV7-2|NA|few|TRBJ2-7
CASSLSQGFYEQYF
TGTGCCAGCAGCTTAAGTCAGGGGTTCTACGAGCAGTACTTC
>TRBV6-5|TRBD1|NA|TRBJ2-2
CASSYSGQGATGELFF
TGTGCCAGCAGTTACTCGGGACAGGGTGCCACCGGGGAGCTGTTTTTT
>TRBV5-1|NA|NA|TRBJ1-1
CASSHRPGKNTEAFF
TGCGCCAGCAGCCACCGTCCAGGAAAAAACACTGAAGCTTTCTTT
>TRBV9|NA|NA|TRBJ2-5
CASSVEGEMDSPQETQYF
TGTGCCAGCAGCGTAGAGGGGGAGATGGACTCGCCTCAAGAGACCCAGTACTTC
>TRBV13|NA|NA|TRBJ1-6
CASSFKLGGSSPLHF
TGTGCCAGCAGCTTTAAATTAGGGGGAAGTTCACCCCTCCACTTT
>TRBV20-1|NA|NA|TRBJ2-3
CSAPRVGTQYF
TGCAGTGCACCGAGGGTGGGGACGCAGTATTTT
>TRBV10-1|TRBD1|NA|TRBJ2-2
CASSESGQGSGELFF
TGCGCCAGCAGTGAGTCGGGACAGGGGTCCGGGGAGCTGTTTTTT
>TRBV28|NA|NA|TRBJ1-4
CASSSGKLFF
TGTGCCAGCAGTTCGGGAAAACTGTTTTTT
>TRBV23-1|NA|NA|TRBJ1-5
CASSQTGATDPGDQPQHF
TGCGCCAGCAGTCAGACCGGGGCAACTGACCCGGGGGATCAGCCCCAGCATTTT
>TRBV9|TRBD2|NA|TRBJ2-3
CASSAGLAGGSDTQYF
TGTGCCAGCAGCGCCGGACTAGCGGGAGGGTCGGATACGCAGTATTTT
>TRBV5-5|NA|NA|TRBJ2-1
CASIAQPSSYNEQFF
TGTGCCAGCATCGCACAGCCCAGCTCCTACAATGAGCAGTTCTTC
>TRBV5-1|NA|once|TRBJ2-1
CASSLQGSPYNEQFF
TGCGCCAGCAGCCTCCAGGGGAGCCCCTACAATGAGCAGTTCTTC
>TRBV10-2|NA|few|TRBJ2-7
CASSHRAQGRDEQYF
TGCGCCAGCAGCCACCGGGCCCAGGGCCGTGACGAGCAGTACTTC
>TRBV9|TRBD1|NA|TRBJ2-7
CASSVGGQMPYEQYF
TGTGCCAGCAGCGTAGGGGGACAGATGCCCTACGAGCAGTACTTC